A selection of T cell receptor beta chains follows, all from one sample in a study of early stage breast cancer tumors. Profiling relied on immunoSEQ multiplex PCR, and the TCRdb table lists in-frame clones only, not all of them. This sample carries 39,000 or so clones, over 60% of them seen once, and the ten largest clones take more than 5.5%. Sequencing used blood. Receptors were obtained from a person between 50 and 60 years old with breast cancer. Each CDR3 is given with its conserved first and last residue. A D gene is named only where the DNA matches it firmly. Clone sizes are given selectively: once, few, many, or a class where the clone is expanded.

D gene: .
clone size: .
J gene: TRBJ2-7
V gene: TRBV10-1
CDR3 DNA: TGCGCCAGCAGTGGCCGGGAATCACGCGAGCAGTACTTC
CDR3 protein: CASSGRESREQYF

D gene: TRBD1
clone size: .
J gene: TRBJ1-2
V gene: TRBV29-1
CDR3 DNA: TGCAGCGTTGAGAGGGATACCTTCGGACAGGGTGGCTACACCTTC
CDR3 protein: CSVERDTFGQGGYTF

D gene: TRBD1
clone size: .
J gene: TRBJ1-2
V gene: TRBV10-3
CDR3 DNA: TGTGCCATCAGTTCCAACCGGGACAGCCAGAAGGTCTATGGCTACACCTTC
CDR3 protein: CAISSNRDSQKVYGYTF

D gene: .
clone size: .
J gene: TRBJ2-7
V gene: TRBV9
CDR3 DNA: TGTGCCAGCAGCGTCGGGGGCGGGAGTCGGGTCGGCGAGCAGTACTTC
CDR3 protein: CASSVGGGSRVGEQYF

D gene: .
clone size: .
J gene: TRBJ2-1
V gene: TRBV19
CDR3 DNA: TGTGCCAGTCGACAGAGTAGTGAGCAGTTCTTC
CDR3 protein: CASRQSSEQFF

D gene: TRBD2
clone size: .
J gene: TRBJ2-5
V gene: TRBV9
CDR3 DNA: TGTGCCAGCAGCTCCCCCCTCGCCGGGACTAGCGGCCAAGAGACCCAGTACTTC
CDR3 protein: CASSSPLAGTSGQETQYF

D gene: TRBD2
clone size: .
J gene: TRBJ2-5
V gene: TRBV29-1
CDR3 DNA: TGCAGCTCGCTAGCGGGGGGCCAAGGGTGGGAGACCCAGTACTTC
CDR3 protein: CSSLAGGQGWETQYF

D gene: TRBD1
clone size: .
J gene: TRBJ2-7
V gene: TRBV23-1
CDR3 DNA: TGCGCCAGCAGTCAACCGACAGGGGAAAACGAGCAGTACTTC
CDR3 protein: CASSQPTGENEQYF

D gene: .
clone size: few
J gene: TRBJ1-2
V gene: TRBV29-1
CDR3 DNA: TGCAGCGTTGGGGGACTCATCCCGTCCTATGGCTACACCTTC
CDR3 protein: CSVGGLIPSYGYTF

D gene: .
clone size: once
J gene: TRBJ2-4
V gene: TRBV19
CDR3 DNA: TGTGCCAGTAGTGGATCAGGGGCAGCCAAAAACATTCAGTACTTC
CDR3 protein: CASSGSGAAKNIQYF

D gene: .
clone size: .
J gene: TRBJ2-7
V gene: TRBV18
CDR3 DNA: TGTGCCAGCTCACTGCCAACCTTAGGGGTTTACGAGCAGTACTTC
CDR3 protein: CASSLPTLGVYEQYF

D gene: TRBD2
clone size: .
J gene: TRBJ2-3
V gene: TRBV7-8
CDR3 DNA: TGTGCCAGCAGGCAGCGGGAGACAGATACGCAGTATTTT
CDR3 protein: CASRQRETDTQYF

D gene: TRBD2
clone size: .
J gene: TRBJ2-1
V gene: TRBV9
CDR3 DNA: TGTGCCAGCAGCGGGACTAGCGGGTACAATGAGCAGTTCTTC
CDR3 protein: CASSGTSGYNEQFF

D gene: .
clone size: once
J gene: TRBJ1-1
V gene: TRBV9
CDR3 DNA: TGTGCCAGCAGCGTAGCGGAGGTCCCGAACACTGAAGCTTTCTTT
CDR3 protein: CASSVAEVPNTEAFF

D gene: TRBD2
clone size: .
J gene: TRBJ2-7
V gene: TRBV6-5
CDR3 DNA: TGTGCCAGCAGTTACGCTAGCGGGATCTACGAGCAGTACTTC
CDR3 protein: CASSYASGIYEQYF

D gene: .
clone size: .
J gene: TRBJ1-1
V gene: TRBV7-2
CDR3 DNA: TGTGCCAGCAGTCCAGTTTTCGCAGAAGCTTTCTTT
CDR3 protein: CASSPVFAEAFF

D gene: TRBD2
clone size: .
J gene: TRBJ2-1
V gene: TRBV9
CDR3 DNA: TGTGCCAGCAGCGTAGTAGCGGGAGGCTCCTACAATGAGCAGTTCTTC
CDR3 protein: CASSVVAGGSYNEQFF

D gene: TRBD2
clone size: once
J gene: TRBJ2-5
V gene: TRBV6-5
CDR3 DNA: TGTGCCAGCATACAACCCGGGGGGGAGACCCAGTACTTC
CDR3 protein: CASIQPGGETQYF

D gene: TRBD1
clone size: .
J gene: TRBJ1-3
V gene: TRBV18
CDR3 DNA: TGTGCCAGCTCGACCGGACAGGGGAAGTCTGGAAACACCATATATTTT
CDR3 protein: CASSTGQGKSGNTIYF

D gene: TRBD1
clone size: .
J gene: TRBJ2-5
V gene: TRBV23-1
CDR3 DNA: TGCGCCAGCAGTCAACGGGGGACAGGGGAGCAAGAGACCCAGTACTTC
CDR3 protein: CASSQRGTGEQETQYF

D gene: TRBD2
clone size: .
J gene: TRBJ2-7
V gene: TRBV9
CDR3 DNA: TGTGCCAGCAGCCCTCTAGCGGGAAGCTACGAGCAGTACTTC
CDR3 protein: CASSPLAGSYEQYF

D gene: .
clone size: .
J gene: TRBJ2-7
V gene: TRBV18
CDR3 DNA: TGTGCCAGCTCACCACCGGGGCAGGGTACCTACGAGCAGTACTTC
CDR3 protein: CASSPPGQGTYEQYF

D gene: .
clone size: few
J gene: TRBJ2-2
V gene: TRBV11-2
CDR3 DNA: TGTGCCAGCAGCTTGCGGGAATCGGGGGAGCTGTTTTTT
CDR3 protein: CASSLRESGELFF

D gene: .
clone size: .
J gene: TRBJ2-2
V gene: TRBV7-3
CDR3 DNA: TGTGCCAGCAGCTTACTAGCAGCGAACACCGGGGAGCTGTTTTTT
CDR3 protein: CASSLLAANTGELFF

D gene: .
clone size: .
J gene: TRBJ2-7
V gene: TRBV27
CDR3 DNA: TGTGCCAGCAGTTTAAGGGGCCAGAGCTCCTACGAGCAGTACTTC
CDR3 protein: CASSLRGQSSYEQYF

D gene: TRBD2
clone size: few
J gene: TRBJ2-1
V gene: TRBV7-6
CDR3 DNA: TGTGCCAGCAGCTTAGGGTTAGCGGGAAACAATGAGCAGTTCTTC
CDR3 protein: CASSLGLAGNNEQFF

D gene: TRBD2
clone size: .
J gene: TRBJ2-1
V gene: TRBV19
CDR3 DNA: TGTGCCAGTAGTATTCTAAGCGGGGCCGGTGAGCAGTTCTTC
CDR3 protein: CASSILSGAGEQFF

D gene: .
clone size: .
J gene: TRBJ1-1
V gene: TRBV4-3
CDR3 DNA: TGCGCCAGCAGCCAAGATCCCGGAGACACTGAAGCTTTCTTT
CDR3 protein: CASSQDPGDTEAFF

D gene: .
clone size: .
J gene: TRBJ2-5
V gene: TRBV6-5
CDR3 DNA: TGTGCCAGCAGGAGGGCTGGGGAGACCCAGTACTTC
CDR3 protein: CASRRAGETQYF

D gene: TRBD2
clone size: .
J gene: TRBJ2-5
V gene: TRBV6-5
CDR3 DNA: TGTGCCAGCAGCCGGACTAGCGGGACTCAAGAGACCCAGTACTTC
CDR3 protein: CASSRTSGTQETQYF